This T cell receptor (beta chain) was documented in a study of shared clonotypes between healthy human individuals. Study background: Plates per donor: three CD4 naive, three CD4 memory, two CD8 naive, one CD8 memory.

Comment on this clone: What it binds is unknown.

Whole-study findings and limits: Across several donors, naive CD4 shared roughly 5.2%, naive CD8 around 3.8%, memory CD4 2% to 2.5%, memory CD8 about 0.38%. The authors sampled blood alone, and tissue repertoires likely differ.

CDR3 size: 13 residues. Trimming pared 5 bases from V and 4 bases from J, leaving 11 bases between. Germline CDR1 reads MDHEN; CDR2 reads SYDVKM. Genomic DNA belonging to each subset was distributed in equal measure over several immunoSEQ plates. This table comes from immunoSEQ multiplex PCR, and its TCRdb copy is limited to in-frame clones, with some not included. Here the sample spans some 2,000,000 clones, roughly 95% being singletons. The V gene is TRBV28, the J gene TRBJ1-2; D not resolved. Sequenced: naive CD4+ T cells sorted from blood. Subset defined: CD45RA+ positively selected. The receptor comes from a man aged 18 to 29 in good health. CDR3 sequence: CASSQAGFYGYTF. CDR3 nucleotide sequence: TGTGCCAGCAGTCAAGCCGGCTTCTATGGCTACACCTTC.